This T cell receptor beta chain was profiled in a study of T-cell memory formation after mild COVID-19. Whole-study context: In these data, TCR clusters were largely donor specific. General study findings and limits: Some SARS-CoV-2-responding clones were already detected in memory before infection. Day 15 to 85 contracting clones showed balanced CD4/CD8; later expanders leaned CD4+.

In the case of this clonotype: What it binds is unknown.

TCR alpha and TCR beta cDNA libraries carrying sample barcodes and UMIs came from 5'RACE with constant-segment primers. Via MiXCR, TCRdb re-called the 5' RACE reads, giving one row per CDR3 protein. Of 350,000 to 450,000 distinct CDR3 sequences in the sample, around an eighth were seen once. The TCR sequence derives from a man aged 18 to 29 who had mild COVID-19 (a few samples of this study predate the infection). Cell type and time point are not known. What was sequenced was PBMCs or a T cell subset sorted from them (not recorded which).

The CDR3 here is CASSLVGQGSDTQYF. The CDR3 region has the DNA TGCGCCAGCAGCTTGGTGGGACAGGGGTCAGATACGCAGTATTTT. The chain uses TRBV5-1 and TRBJ2-3, with TRBD1 matching over 10 bases. The CDR3 sequence is 15 residues long. V lost 0 bases and J lost 4; bases outside the gene matches: 2. CDR1 is SGHRS and CDR2 is YFSETQ in the germline V gene.